The rows below give T cell receptor beta chains drawn from one sample of a study of Ad26.COV2.S vaccination and SARS-CoV-2 variants. Sequenced by immunoSEQ multiplex PCR; TCRdb stores in-frame clones only, minus some. The sample includes about 350,000 clones, roughly 94% of them seen just once. Sequencing used peripheral blood, obtained after recovery from COVID-19. These receptors originate from a human donor who had recovered from COVID-19. Each CDR3 is given with its conserved first and last residue. The D gene is left open where the match is weak. Where a row states a size, it is once, few, many or the class of an expanded clone; other rows omit it.

>TRBV15|TRBD1|TRBJ1-5|once
TGTGCCACCAGCAGAGAGGGACAGGGCTACAATCAGCCCCAGCATTTT
CATSREGQGYNQPQHF
>TRBV11-3|TRBD2|TRBJ2-7|-
TGTGCCAGCAGCTTGGGGGGAGGGTCGGGATACGAGCAGTACTTC
CASSLGGGSGYEQYF
>TRBV2|TRBD1|TRBJ2-5|-
TGTGCCAGCAGTGCCCGACAGGGGGATGGTGAGACCCAGTACTTC
CASSARQGDGETQYF
>TRBV10-2|-|TRBJ2-7|-
TGCGCCAGCAGTGACGGATCCTTCTCCTACGAGCAGTACTTC
CASSDGSFSYEQYF
>TRBV9|TRBD2|TRBJ2-7|-
TGTGCCAGCAGCGTAGCTAGCGGGGGGGACTACGAGCAGTACTTC
CASSVASGGDYEQYF
>TRBV5-1|TRBD1|TRBJ1-2|-
TGCGCCAGCAGCTCTGGACAGGGATATCTTGGCTACACCTTC
CASSSGQGYLGYTF
>TRBV6-4|TRBD1|TRBJ1-5|-
TGTGCCACCCCACGTGGACAGGCCTATAGCAATCAGCCCCAGCATTTT
CATPRGQAYSNQPQHF
>TRBV5-5|TRBD2|TRBJ2-5|-
TGTGCCAGCAGCTTGGTAACGGAGCGGGGGGCAGGGGAGACCCAGTACTTC
CASSLVTERGAGETQYF
>TRBV9|TRBD1|TRBJ2-2|-
TGTGCCAGCACCTGGGACAGGGGTCAAACCGGGGAGCTGTTTTTT
CASTWDRGQTGELFF
>TRBV12-3/TRBV12-4|-|TRBJ1-2|-
TGTGCCAGCAGTTTAACGCAGTATGGCTACACCTTC
CASSLTQYGYTF
>TRBV11-3|TRBD1|TRBJ2-2|-
TGTGCCAGCAGCTCACAGGGGCACACCGGGGAGCTGTTTTTT
CASSSQGHTGELFF
>TRBV3-1/TRBV3-2|TRBD1|TRBJ1-4|-
TGTGCCAGCAGCCATCAGCCGGGACAGTTTAATGAAAAACTGTTTTTT
CASSHQPGQFNEKLFF
>TRBV27|-|TRBJ1-2|-
TGTGCCAGCAGTTTTTCAGGGGCCTATGGCTACACCTTC
CASSFSGAYGYTF
>TRBV7-9|TRBD1|TRBJ2-1|-
TGTGCCAGCAGTCCGGACAGGAGCTCCTACAATGAGCAGTTCTTC
CASSPDRSSYNEQFF
>TRBV14|TRBD1|TRBJ1-2|-
TGTGCCAGCAGCCCCTGGACAGGCCTCTATGGCTACACCTTC
CASSPWTGLYGYTF
>TRBV18|TRBD1|TRBJ2-4|-
TGTGCCAGCTCTCCCGGGACAGCAGGGAACATTCAGTACTTC
CASSPGTAGNIQYF
>TRBV6-6|TRBD1|TRBJ1-1|-
TGTGCCAGCAGTTGGACAGGGGGCCTTCCTTTCTTT
CASSWTGGLPFF
>TRBV7-2|TRBD1|TRBJ1-2|once
TGTGCCAGCAGCTTGGGACAGGGCTCCTACGGCTACACCTTC
CASSLGQGSYGYTF
>TRBV5-1|-|TRBJ2-2|-
TGCGCCAGCAGCTTGTCGGGCACCGGGGAGCTGTTTTTT
CASSLSGTGELFF
>TRBV12-5|TRBD1|TRBJ1-1|-
TGTGCTAGTGGCCCGGGGGGGACAGCCCCGGCTGGCACTGAAGCTTTCTTT
CASGPGGTAPAGTEAFF
>TRBV5-5|-|TRBJ1-6|once
TGTGCCAGCAGCTTGGAAGTCACCTGGGAATCACCCCTCCACTTT
CASSLEVTWESPLHF
>TRBV3-1/TRBV3-2|TRBD1|TRBJ2-7|-
TGTGCCAGCAGCAAAAGACAGGGGAAGTACGAGCAGTACTTC
CASSKRQGKYEQYF
>TRBV7-2|-|TRBJ1-2|-
TGTGCCAGCAGCTTGTCGTGGCCAATACTAATGGATGGCTACACCTTC
CASSLSWPILMDGYTF
>TRBV7-6|TRBD2|TRBJ2-3|-
TGTGCCAGCAGCAAGAAGCGGGGGGGCCGGGATACGCAGTATTTT
CASSKKRGGRDTQYF
>TRBV6-5|-|TRBJ1-5|-
TGTGCCAGCAGACGGGGGGGCAATCAGCCCCAGCATTTT
CASRRGGNQPQHF
>TRBV5-4|TRBD2|TRBJ2-7|-
TGTGCCAGCAGCCGGGGGGGGGCAGCTACTTACGAGCAGTACTTC
CASSRGGAATYEQYF
>TRBV19|TRBD2|TRBJ2-5|-
TGTGCCAGTAGTATAAATTACGGGGGGGGGACCCAGTACTTC
CASSINYGGGTQYF
>TRBV24-1|-|TRBJ1-1|-
TGTGCCACCAGTGATTTGGTCCAGGGAACTGAAGCTTTCTTT
CATSDLVQGTEAFF
>TRBV5-6|-|TRBJ1-1|few
TGTGCCAGCAGCAAACGGGTCGGGCACATGAACACTGAAGCTTTCTTT
CASSKRVGHMNTEAFF
>TRBV18|-|TRBJ1-1|-
TGTGCCAGCTCACCACCCTCCGGCCTGAACACTGAAGCTTTCTTT
CASSPPSGLNTEAFF
>TRBV9|-|TRBJ2-2|-
TGTGCCAGCAGCGTACGGGGGGCGAGCGGGGAGCTGTTTTTT
CASSVRGASGELFF
>TRBV10-3|-|TRBJ2-7|-
TGTGCCATCAGTGAGCCTTACACAGGAATCTTCTACGAGCAGTACTTC
CAISEPYTGIFYEQYF
>TRBV5-4|-|TRBJ1-2|-
TGTGCCAGCAGCGAGGACCGCTATGGCTACACCTTC
CASSEDRYGYTF
>TRBV5-1|TRBD2|TRBJ2-5|-
TGCGCCAGCAGCTCCCTCGGGACTAGCGAGGAGACCCAGTACTTC
CASSSLGTSEETQYF
>TRBV15|-|TRBJ1-2|-
TGTGCCACCAGCAGAAAAGGGACACGCGAAAACTATGGCTACACCTTC
CATSRKGTRENYGYTF